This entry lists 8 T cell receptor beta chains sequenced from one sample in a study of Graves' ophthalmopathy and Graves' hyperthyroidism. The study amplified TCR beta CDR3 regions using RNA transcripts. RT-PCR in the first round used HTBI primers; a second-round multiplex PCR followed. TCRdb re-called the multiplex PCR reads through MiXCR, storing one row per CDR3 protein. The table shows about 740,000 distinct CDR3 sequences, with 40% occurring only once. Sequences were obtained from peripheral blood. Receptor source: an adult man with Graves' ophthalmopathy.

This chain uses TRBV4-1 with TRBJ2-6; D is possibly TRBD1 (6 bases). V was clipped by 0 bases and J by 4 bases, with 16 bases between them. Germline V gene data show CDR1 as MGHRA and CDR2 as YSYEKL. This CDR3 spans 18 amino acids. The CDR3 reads CASSQDTDRPGGANVLTF. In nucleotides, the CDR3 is TGCGCCAGCAGCCAAGATACTGACAGGCCGGGGGGGGCCAACGTCCTGACTTTC.

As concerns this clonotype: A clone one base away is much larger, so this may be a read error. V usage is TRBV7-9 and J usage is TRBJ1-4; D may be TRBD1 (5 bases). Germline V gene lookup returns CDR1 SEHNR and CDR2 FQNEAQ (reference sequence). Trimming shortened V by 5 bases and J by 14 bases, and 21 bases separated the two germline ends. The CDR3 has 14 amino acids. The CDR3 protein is CASSTSNWGPSLFF. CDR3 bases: TGTGCCAGCAGCACGTCAAATTGGGGACCATCTCTGTTTTTT.

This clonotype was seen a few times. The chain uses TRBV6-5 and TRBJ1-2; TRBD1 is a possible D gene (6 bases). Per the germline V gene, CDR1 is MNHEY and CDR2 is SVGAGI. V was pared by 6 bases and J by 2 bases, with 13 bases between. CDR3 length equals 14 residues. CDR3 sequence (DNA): TGTGCCAGCAGACTAGGGACACCGAACTATGGCTACACCTTC. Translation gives CASRLGTPNYGYTF.

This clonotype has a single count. CDR3 amino acids: CASSLGVRNTEAFF. CDR3 in DNA: TGTGCCAGCAGCTTAGGCGTCCGGAACACTGAAGCTTTCTTT. V usage is TRBV11-1 and J usage is TRBJ1-1; D uncertain. Germline-derived CDR1 and CDR2 are SGHAT and FQDESV (reference sequence). CDR3 size: 14 residues. The V end was cut by 1 base, the J end by 1 base, with 7 bases between.

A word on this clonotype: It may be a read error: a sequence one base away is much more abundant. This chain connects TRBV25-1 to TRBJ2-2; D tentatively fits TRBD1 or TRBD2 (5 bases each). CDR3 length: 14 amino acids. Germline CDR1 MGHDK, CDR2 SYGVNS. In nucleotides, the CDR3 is TGCGCCAGCAGTGCCTTGCAGGACACCGGGGAGCTGCTTTTT. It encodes CASSALQDTGELLF. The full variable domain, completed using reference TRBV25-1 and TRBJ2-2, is EADIYQTPRYLVIGTGKKITLECSQTMGHDKMYWYQQDPGMELHLIHYSYGVNSTEKGDLSSESTVSRIRTEHFPLTLESARPSHTSQYLCASSALQDTGELLFGEGSRLTVL.

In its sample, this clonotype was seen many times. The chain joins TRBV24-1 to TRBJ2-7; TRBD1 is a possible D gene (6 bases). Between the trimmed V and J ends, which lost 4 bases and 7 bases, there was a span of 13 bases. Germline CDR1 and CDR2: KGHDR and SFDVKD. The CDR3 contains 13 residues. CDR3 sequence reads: CATSEGHLQEQYF. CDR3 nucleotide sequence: TGTGCCACCAGTGAGGGACACCTCCAGGAGCAGTACTTC.

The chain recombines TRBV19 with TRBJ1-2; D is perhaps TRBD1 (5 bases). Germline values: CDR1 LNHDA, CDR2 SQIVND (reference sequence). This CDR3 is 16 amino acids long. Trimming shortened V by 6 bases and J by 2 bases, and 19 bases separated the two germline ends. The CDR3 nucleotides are TGTGCCAGTAGCCGAGATTTGGGGGGTTCGAACTATGGCTACACCTTC. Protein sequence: CASSRDLGGSNYGYTF. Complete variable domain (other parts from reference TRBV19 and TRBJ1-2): DGGITQSPKYLFRKEGQNVTLSCEQNLNHDAMYWYRQDPGQGLRLIYYSQIVNDFQKGDIAEGYSVSREKKESFPLTVTSAQKNPTAFYLCASSRDLGGSNYGYTFGSGTRLTVV.

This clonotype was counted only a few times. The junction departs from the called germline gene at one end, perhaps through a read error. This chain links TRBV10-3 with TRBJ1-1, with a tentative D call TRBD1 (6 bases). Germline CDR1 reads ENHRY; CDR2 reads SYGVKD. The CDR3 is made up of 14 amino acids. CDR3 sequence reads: CASSYGWGQAEAFF. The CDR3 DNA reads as TGTGCCAGCAGTTACGGTTGGGGGCAGGCTGAAGCTTTCTTT.